This T cell receptor beta chain was captured by sequencing in a study of T cells in Graves' hyperthyroidism and ophthalmopathy. The trim removed 6 bases at V and 1 base at J, leaving 7 bases unmatched. Germline V gene data show CDR1 as LGHDT and CDR2 as YNNKEL (reference sequence). The CDR3 has 15 residues. RNA transcripts were the template for amplifying TCR beta CDR3 regions. When the TCR CDR3 underwent first-round RT-PCR, the HTBI primer set was used. TCRdb itself ran the multiplex PCR reads through MiXCR, one entry per CDR3 protein. The sample lists 500,000 to 650,000 distinct CDR3 sequences, roughly 21% occurring once. In its sample, this clonotype was seen a few times.

Sequencing was carried out using blood. The chain carries TRBV3-1 and TRBJ2-5; 8 nucleotides agree with TRBD1. The clonotype comes from a man aged 35-49 years with Graves' ophthalmopathy. CDR3 bases: TGTGCCAGCAGTTACGAAGGGACAGGCCAAGAGACCCAGTACTTC. It yields the protein CASSYEGTGQETQYF.